Following are 20 T cell receptor beta chains from one sample sequenced in a study of T cell clonality in common variable immunodeficiency. Clones were read by immunoSEQ multiplex PCR, and TCRdb kept only the in-frame ones, dropping some. This sample has around 40,000 clones and no singletons, with 2.1% in the ten largest. The sample comprised peripheral blood mononuclear cells. Receptors were obtained from a person between 18 and 70 years old in good health.

This clone occurred many times. Read sequence stops 3 residues before the CDR3 end, and the germline J gene provides the missing end. This chain joins TRBV6-2 or TRBV6-3 and TRBJ2-4; a possible D gene is TRBD2 (6 bases). The CDR3 runs 14 residues. V lost 7 bases, J lost 9 bases, and 19 bases lay in between. Germline CDR1 is MNHEY and CDR2 is SVGEGT. Incomplete CDR3 DNA: TGTGCCAGCAATCCGTCCGGGACTCGAGGCATT. Protein sequence: CASNPSGTRGI. The whole CDR3 region reads CASNPSGTRGIQYF.

Many counts were recorded for this clone. CDR3 bases read: TGCGCCAGCAGTCAGACCGCAACTAATGAAAAG. Amino acids: CASSQTATNEK. The whole CDR3 sequence reads CASSQTATNEKLFF. The gene calls are TRBV5-1 and TRBJ2-2; D is ambiguous. With the read ending 3 residues before the CDR3 end, the germline J gene is used to fill in that end. The CDR3 has 14 amino acids. Germline CDR1 SGHRS, CDR2 YFSETQ. Based on the CDR3 plus reference TRBV5-1 and TRBJ2-2, the full variable domain is KAGVTQTPRYLIKTRGQQVTLSCSPISGHRSVSWYQQTPGQGLQFLFEYFSETQRNKGNFPGRFSGRQFSNSRSEMNVSTLELGDSALYLCASSQTATNEKLFFGEGSRLTVL.

To note about this clone: This may stem from a read error, because a much larger clone lies one nucleotide away. The CDR3 end lies 3 residues beyond the end of the read and is filled in from the germline J gene. The chain uses TRBV19 and TRBJ2-3, with a possible D match to TRBD1 (5 bases). The ends were cut back, 6 bases at V and 4 bases at J, with 17 bases in the middle. This CDR3 has 15 residues. The germline V gene encodes CDR1 LNHDA and CDR2 SQIVND (reference sequence). The sequenced CDR3 bases are TGTGCCAGTAGCATACGTGGGGCAGACGCAGATACG. It encodes CASSIRGADADT. The full-length CDR3 reads as CASSIRGADADTQYF.

This clone has at least ten counts. The read is 3 residues too short to cover the CDR3 end, so that end is filled in from the germline J gene. The chain has TRBV18 and TRBJ1-1; no firm D call. The germline V and J ends were trimmed by 1 base and 7 bases, with 13 bases remaining between them. CDR3 size: 14 residues. The germline gives CDR1 KGHSH, CDR2 LQKENI. Incomplete CDR3 DNA: TGTGCCAGCTCACCACATCCGGGTAGTTTTGAA. Residues: CASSPHPGSFE. The full CDR3 sequence reads CASSPHPGSFEAFF.

This clone was observed many times. The read ends 3 residues before the CDR3 terminus; that terminus is restored from the germline J gene. The chain employs TRBV2 and TRBJ1-1; D might be TRBD1 (5 bases). Per germline, CDR1 SNHLY and CDR2 FYNNEI. V lost 1 base and J lost 4, with 13 bases in between. This CDR3 is 15 amino acids long. The CDR3 DNA, read in part, is TGTGCCAGCAGTGAAGATTTGTCAGGGTTCACTGAA. This sequence encodes CASSEDLSGFTE. The full-length CDR3 reads as CASSEDLSGFTEAFF.

In this sample, this clone turned up many times. The CDR3 is cut off 3 residues early in the read; its end comes from the germline J gene. This chain joins TRBV19 and TRBJ1-1; tentative D call: TRBD1 (6 bases). The ends were cut back, 7 bases at V and 0 bases at J, with 12 bases in the middle. This CDR3 is 14 amino acids long. Germline CDR1 and CDR2: LNHDA and SQIVND (reference sequence). The CDR3 DNA, read in part, is TGTGCCAGTACCACCAGACAGGTGAACACTGAA. Translated, it gives CASTTRQVNTE. The whole CDR3 protein is CASTTRQVNTEAFF.

This clone came up many times. The observed sequence ends 3 residues before the CDR3 terminus, with the missing tail filled in from the germline J gene. The rearrangement links TRBV20-1 to TRBJ2-7, with 8 bases matching TRBD2. The V gene's germline CDR1 is DFQATT and CDR2 SNEGSKA (reference sequence). The trim removed 5 bases at V and 2 bases at J, leaving 8 bases unmatched. This CDR3 has 14 residues. The covered CDR3 bases are TGCAGTGCTCATAGTAGCGGGGACCCCTACGAG. Translated: CSAHSSGDPYE. The CDR3 in full is CSAHSSGDPYEQYF.

This clone came up many times. The read ends 3 residues early relative to the CDR3; the germline J gene fills the gap. The chain employs TRBV5-5 and TRBJ2-2; 10 bases agree with TRBD1. The V gene's germline CDR1 is SGHKS and CDR2 YYEKEE (reference sequence). This CDR3 contains 15 residues. V dropped 4 bases and J dropped 0; count of bases not matched to a gene: 0. The CDR3 DNA, read in part, is TGTGCCAGCAGCGGACAGGGGGCGAACACCGGGGAG. Encoded protein: CASSGQGANTGE. The entire CDR3 is CASSGQGANTGELFF.

This clone was seen repeatedly, ten times or more. The read ends 3 residues shy of where the CDR3 ends; the end is completed using the germline J gene. The genes are TRBV7-6 and TRBJ1-5; tentative D call: TRBD1 (5 bases). V lost 2 bases and J lost 6, with 11 bases in between. This CDR3 is built from 14 residues. CDR1 is SGHVS, CDR2 FNYEAQ, per germline. This CDR3 is CASSLLRGGQPQHF. CDR3 DNA, as far as it was read: TGTGCCAGCAGCTTATTGAGGGGCGGTCAGCCC.

Concerning this clone: Relative to the germline gene, one junction end is altered; a read error may explain this. The read falls 3 residues short of the CDR3 end, and the missing part is taken from the germline J gene. Distinct nucleotide sequences in the sample also encode this CDR3. V and J are TRBV18 and TRBJ2-5; D gene unclear. Germline values: CDR1 KGHSH, CDR2 LQKENI. The CDR3 is made up of 14 amino acids. CDR3: CASSPQNSQETQYF. CDR3 DNA, as far as it was read: TGTGCCAGCTCCCCACAGAACAGTCAGGAGACC.

This clone was seen at least ten times. The CDR3 extends 3 residues past the end of the read, so its final part is completed from the germline J gene. V and J are TRBV18 and TRBJ1-6; TRBD1 is a possible D gene (5 bases). The CDR3 runs 16 residues. Germline V gives CDR1 KGHSH, CDR2 LQKENI. V was pared by 6 bases and J by 0 bases, with 12 bases between. CDR3 protein: CASSLDISSYNSPLHF. The CDR3 DNA, read in part, is TGTGCCAGCTCTCTGGACATCAGCTCCTATAATTCACCC. Drawing the rest from reference TRBV18 and TRBJ1-6, the complete variable domain is NAGVMQNPRHLVRRRGQEARLRCSPMKGHSHVYWYRQLPEEGLKFMVYLQKENIIDESGMPKERFSAEFPKEGPSILRIQQVVRGDSAAYFCASSLDISSYNSPLHFGNGTRLTVT.

This clone was counted at least ten times. CDR3 sequence reads: CAWSPGQGGLGYTF. The sequenced CDR3 bases are TGTGCCTGGAGTCCAGGACAGGGAGGTCTTGGC. V and J are TRBV30 and TRBJ1-2; TRBD1 matches at 8 bases. The read is 3 residues too short to cover the CDR3 end, so that end is filled in from the germline J gene. The CDR3 is made up of 14 amino acids. CDR1 is GTSNPN and CDR2 is SVGIG in the germline V gene (reference sequence). The trim removed 2 bases at V and 7 bases at J, leaving 9 bases unmatched.

This clone was seen repeatedly, ten times or more. Read sequence stops 3 residues before the CDR3 end, and the germline J gene provides the missing end. The chain couples TRBV12-3 or TRBV12-4 to TRBJ1-1, with D unresolved. The CDR3 consists of 12 residues. Partial CDR3 DNA: TGTGCCAGCAGTTTCTATCAGGTTGCG. This encodes CASSFYQVA. The full CDR3 protein is CASSFYQVAAFF.

This clone was observed many times. The sequence runs out 3 residues before the end of the CDR3; the remainder is reconstructed from the germline J gene. V and J are TRBV11-1 and TRBJ2-5, with 7 positions matching TRBD2. CDR3 length equals 14 residues. With 1 base clipped from V and 4 bases from J, the junction kept 3 bases outside the gene matches. Germline V gene lookup returns CDR1 SGHAT and CDR2 FQDESV (reference sequence). The covered CDR3 bases are TGTGCCAGCAGCTTAGTTTCTAGCGGAGAGACC. Encoded protein: CASSLVSSGET. The full CDR3 protein is CASSLVSSGETQYF.

This clone was observed at least ten times. The read ends 3 residues before the CDR3 terminus; that terminus is restored from the germline J gene. The chain has TRBV7-2 and TRBJ2-4; 7 bases map to TRBD2. V lost 11 bases to trimming and J lost 5 bases; unmatched junction nucleotides: 0. The germline gives CDR1 SGHTA, CDR2 FQGNSA. CDR3 length equals 10 residues. The CDR3 protein is CAAGENIQYF. The sequenced part of the CDR3 DNA is TGTGCCGCGGGGGAAAACATT.

Concerning this clone itself: A much more abundant neighbour one base away suggests this may be a read error. The read ends 3 residues shy of where the CDR3 ends; the end is completed using the germline J gene. The rearrangement uses TRBV11-2 and TRBJ1-1; no definite D call. The CDR3 runs to 13 residues. V lost 1 base and J lost 1, with 4 bases in between. Germline CDR1 reads SGHAT; CDR2 reads FQNNGV. The sequenced CDR3 bases are TGTGCCAGCAGCTTAGCCCAGAACACTGAA. Translating it yields CASSLAQNTE. The complete CDR3 reads CASSLAQNTEAFF.

This clone has a count of ten or more. The observed sequence ends 3 residues before the CDR3 terminus, with the missing tail filled in from the germline J gene. J is TRBJ2-3 and V is TRBV20-1, with 11 bases aligning to TRBD2. Germline V lookup: CDR1 DFQATT, CDR2 SNEGSKA (reference sequence). The CDR3 is 13 residues long. CDR3 amino acids: CSAILAGGETQYF. CDR3 DNA (partial): TGCAGTGCGATCCTAGCGGGAGGAGAGACG.

This clone was detected many times. The CDR3 extends 3 residues past the end of the read, so its final part is completed from the germline J gene. V and J are TRBV19 and TRBJ1-4, with D unresolved. V lost 5 bases to trimming and J lost 4 bases, with 20 bases between them. This CDR3 comprises 17 residues. CDR1 is LNHDA, CDR2 SQIVND, per germline (reference sequence). CDR3 bases read: TGTGCCAGTAGTCCCCCCAAGATGGCTGTCAATAATGAAAAA. Amino acids: CASSPPKMAVNNEK. The complete CDR3 sequence is CASSPPKMAVNNEKLFF. The variable domain in full, with the rest retrieved from reference TRBV19 and TRBJ1-4, is DGGITQSPKYLFRKEGQNVTLSCEQNLNHDAMYWYRQDPGQGLRLIYYSQIVNDFQKGDIAEGYSVSREKKESFPLTVTSAQKNPTAFYLCASSPPKMAVNNEKLFFGSGTQLSVL.

Many counts were recorded for this clone. The observed sequence ends 3 residues before the CDR3 terminus, with the missing tail filled in from the germline J gene. The gene calls are TRBV7-2 and TRBJ1-5; D is possibly TRBD1 (5 bases). Germline CDR1 and CDR2: SGHTA and FQGNSA. Deletions cut 2 bases from V and 9 bases from J, with 14 bases between. This CDR3 has 14 amino acids. The CDR3 is CASSLRGPPLPQHF. The CDR3 bases that were read are TGTGCCAGCAGCTTAAGGGGCCCGCCCCTGCCC.

This clone appeared many times. The read ends 3 residues before the CDR3 terminus; that terminus is restored from the germline J gene. The genes are TRBV30 and TRBJ1-3, with D unclear. Germline V gene data show CDR1 as GTSNPN and CDR2 as SVGIG (reference sequence). CDR3 length equals 14 residues. V was shortened by 0 bases and J by 4 bases, with 10 bases between the two germline ends. The CDR3 reads CAWSVGGMGNTIYF. CDR3 DNA, as far as it was read: TGTGCCTGGAGTGTCGGCGGAATGGGAAACACC.